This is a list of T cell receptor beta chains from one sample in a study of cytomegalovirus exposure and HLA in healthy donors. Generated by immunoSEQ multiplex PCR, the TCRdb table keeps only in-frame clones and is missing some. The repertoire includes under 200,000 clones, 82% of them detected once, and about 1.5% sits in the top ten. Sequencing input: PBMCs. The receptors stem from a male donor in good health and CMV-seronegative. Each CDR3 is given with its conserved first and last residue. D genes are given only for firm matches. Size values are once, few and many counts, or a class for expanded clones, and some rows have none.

CDR3aa: CASSVDQGPPNTGELFF
CDR3nt: TGTGCCAGCAGCGTAGATCAGGGGCCTCCGAACACCGGGGAGCTGTTTTTT
abundance: NA
v_gene: TRBV9
d_gene: NA
j_gene: TRBJ2-2

CDR3aa: CAITRTGDGYTF
CDR3nt: TGTGCCATCACCAGGACAGGGGACGGCTACACCTTC
abundance: NA
v_gene: TRBV10-3
d_gene: TRBD1
j_gene: TRBJ1-2

CDR3aa: CASSGPGAQYF
CDR3nt: TGTGCCAGCAGTGGGCCGGGGGCCCAGTACTTC
abundance: NA
v_gene: TRBV6-6
d_gene: NA
j_gene: TRBJ2-5

CDR3aa: CASSSILTGQGEQFF
CDR3nt: TGCGCCAGCAGCTCCATCTTGACAGGGCAGGGTGAGCAGTTCTTC
abundance: NA
v_gene: TRBV5-1
d_gene: TRBD1
j_gene: TRBJ2-1

CDR3aa: CASSPGVGQPQHF
CDR3nt: TGTGCCAGCAGCCCGGGGGTTGGGCAGCCCCAGCATTTT
abundance: NA
v_gene: TRBV6-5
d_gene: NA
j_gene: TRBJ1-5

CDR3aa: CASSLRGLDSPLHF
CDR3nt: TGTGCCAGCAGCTTGAGGGGGCTCGATTCACCCCTCCACTTT
abundance: NA
v_gene: TRBV5-4
d_gene: TRBD1
j_gene: TRBJ1-6

CDR3aa: CASSSQDRGNGNTIYF
CDR3nt: TGCGCCAGCAGCTCCCAGGACAGGGGGAATGGAAACACCATATATTTT
abundance: NA
v_gene: TRBV5-1
d_gene: TRBD1
j_gene: TRBJ1-3

CDR3aa: CASNGQGNQPQHF
CDR3nt: TGTGCCAGTAACGGACAGGGCAATCAGCCCCAGCATTTT
abundance: few
v_gene: TRBV19
d_gene: TRBD1
j_gene: TRBJ1-5

CDR3aa: CASSQDPGQGTIEQYF
CDR3nt: TGCGCCAGCAGCCAAGATCCGGGACAGGGAACAATCGAGCAGTACTTC
abundance: NA
v_gene: TRBV4-1
d_gene: TRBD1
j_gene: TRBJ2-7

CDR3aa: CSVEGGTEAFF
CDR3nt: TGCAGCGTTGAGGGAGGCACTGAAGCTTTCTTT
abundance: NA
v_gene: TRBV29-1
d_gene: NA
j_gene: TRBJ1-1

CDR3aa: CSVGTRDSILAKNIQYF
CDR3nt: TGCAGCGTCGGAACCCGGGACAGTATTTTAGCCAAAAACATTCAGTACTTC
abundance: NA
v_gene: TRBV29-1
d_gene: TRBD1
j_gene: TRBJ2-4

CDR3aa: CASRRTGGLGGYTF
CDR3nt: TGTGCCAGCAGGCGAACAGGGGGCTTAGGTGGCTACACCTTC
abundance: once
v_gene: TRBV27
d_gene: TRBD1
j_gene: TRBJ1-2

CDR3aa: CAISVIGGEPQHF
CDR3nt: TGTGCCATCAGTGTCATAGGGGGCGAGCCCCAGCATTTT
abundance: NA
v_gene: TRBV10-3
d_gene: TRBD1
j_gene: TRBJ1-5

CDR3aa: CASAWRGSTEETQYF
CDR3nt: TGTGCCAGCGCCTGGCGAGGTTCGACAGAAGAGACCCAGTACTTC
abundance: NA
v_gene: TRBV9
d_gene: NA
j_gene: TRBJ2-5

CDR3aa: CASSLGGLTGVEQYF
CDR3nt: TGTGCCAGCAGCTTAGGTGGCCTGACAGGGGTCGAGCAGTACTTC
abundance: NA
v_gene: TRBV7-2
d_gene: TRBD1
j_gene: TRBJ2-7

CDR3aa: CASSLAGYGYTF
CDR3nt: TGTGCCAGCAGTTTGGCAGGGTATGGCTACACCTTC
abundance: NA
v_gene: TRBV28
d_gene: NA
j_gene: TRBJ1-2

CDR3aa: CASSRTGDNEKLFF
CDR3nt: TGCGCCAGCAGCCGGACAGGGGATAATGAAAAACTGTTTTTT
abundance: NA
v_gene: TRBV5-1
d_gene: TRBD1
j_gene: TRBJ1-4

CDR3aa: CASRMGTGSYEQYF
CDR3nt: TGTGCCAGCAGAATGGGGACAGGGTCCTACGAGCAGTACTTC
abundance: NA
v_gene: TRBV6-5
d_gene: TRBD1
j_gene: TRBJ2-7

CDR3aa: CASSLTSQPQHF
CDR3nt: TGTGCCAGCAGTTTAACCAGTCAGCCCCAGCATTTT
abundance: NA
v_gene: TRBV28
d_gene: NA
j_gene: TRBJ1-5

CDR3aa: CASSYSGARGYEQYF
CDR3nt: TGTGCCAGCAGTTACTCGGGGGCAAGAGGGTACGAGCAGTACTTC
abundance: NA
v_gene: TRBV6-5
d_gene: NA
j_gene: TRBJ2-7

CDR3aa: CASSLGDRIAKNIQYF
CDR3nt: TGCGCCAGCAGCTTGGGGGACAGAATAGCCAAAAACATTCAGTACTTC
abundance: once
v_gene: TRBV5-1
d_gene: TRBD1
j_gene: TRBJ2-4

CDR3aa: CATSRGGNNQPQHF
CDR3nt: TGTGCCACCAGCAGGGGAGGGAACAATCAGCCCCAGCATTTT
abundance: NA
v_gene: TRBV15
d_gene: NA
j_gene: TRBJ1-5

CDR3aa: CASSGTGRGTDTQYF
CDR3nt: TGTGCCAGCAGCGGGACAGGGCGAGGCACAGATACGCAGTATTTT
abundance: NA
v_gene: TRBV6-1
d_gene: TRBD1
j_gene: TRBJ2-3

CDR3aa: CASRNAGGQETQYF
CDR3nt: TGTGCCAGCAGGAACGCGGGGGGCCAAGAGACCCAGTACTTC
abundance: NA
v_gene: TRBV6-5
d_gene: TRBD2
j_gene: TRBJ2-5

CDR3aa: CASRAAGTAYEQYF
CDR3nt: TGTGCCAGCAGGGCCGCCGGGACAGCCTACGAGCAGTACTTC
abundance: NA
v_gene: TRBV28
d_gene: TRBD1
j_gene: TRBJ2-7

CDR3aa: CAREGAHQPQHF
CDR3nt: TGTGCCAGGGAGGGGGCACATCAGCCCCAGCATTTT
abundance: NA
v_gene: TRBV7-7
d_gene: TRBD1
j_gene: TRBJ1-5

CDR3aa: CASSPRAAYEQYF
CDR3nt: TGTGCCAGCAGCCCGAGGGCTGCCTACGAGCAGTACTTC
abundance: NA
v_gene: TRBV7-9
d_gene: NA
j_gene: TRBJ2-7

CDR3aa: CASSPLAGVGSGELFF
CDR3nt: TGTGCCAGCAGTCCCCTGGCGGGAGTTGGTTCCGGGGAGCTGTTTTTT
abundance: NA
v_gene: TRBV27
d_gene: TRBD2
j_gene: TRBJ2-2

CDR3aa: CASSVRTSGYNEQFF
CDR3nt: TGTGCCAGCAGCGTTAGGACTAGCGGCTACAATGAGCAGTTCTTC
abundance: NA
v_gene: TRBV28
d_gene: TRBD2
j_gene: TRBJ2-1

CDR3aa: CASSPDRIKVKTQYF
CDR3nt: TGTGCCAGCAGCCCGGACAGGATTAAGGTGAAGACCCAGTACTTC
abundance: few
v_gene: TRBV5-4
d_gene: TRBD1
j_gene: TRBJ2-5

CDR3aa: CASSPGREKLFF
CDR3nt: TGCGCCAGCAGCCCAGGAAGAGAAAAACTGTTTTTT
abundance: NA
v_gene: TRBV5-1
d_gene: NA
j_gene: TRBJ1-4

CDR3aa: CASSVGSGGAGELFF
CDR3nt: TGTGCCAGCAGCGTAGGTTCAGGGGGCGCCGGGGAGCTGTTTTTT
abundance: NA
v_gene: TRBV9
d_gene: TRBD1
j_gene: TRBJ2-2

CDR3aa: CASSLGLAVRSGELFF
CDR3nt: TGTGCCAGCAGCTTGGGGCTAGCGGTCAGGTCCGGGGAGCTGTTTTTT
abundance: NA
v_gene: TRBV5-4
d_gene: TRBD2
j_gene: TRBJ2-2

CDR3aa: CATTRGDRGLETQYF
CDR3nt: TGTGCCACCACCCGGGGGGACAGGGGGCTGGAGACCCAGTACTTC
abundance: NA
v_gene: TRBV19
d_gene: TRBD1
j_gene: TRBJ2-5

CDR3aa: CAISEQGYEQYF
CDR3nt: TGTGCCATCAGTGAACAGGGTTACGAGCAGTACTTC
abundance: NA
v_gene: TRBV10-3
d_gene: NA
j_gene: TRBJ2-7

CDR3aa: CASSLVGTGGGTYEQYF
CDR3nt: TGCGCCAGCAGCTTGGTTGGCACAGGGGGAGGCACCTACGAGCAGTACTTC
abundance: NA
v_gene: TRBV5-1
d_gene: TRBD1
j_gene: TRBJ2-7

CDR3aa: CASSGGQGSNQPQHF
CDR3nt: TGTGCCAGTAGTGGGGGACAGGGAAGCAATCAGCCCCAGCATTTT
abundance: NA
v_gene: TRBV19
d_gene: TRBD1
j_gene: TRBJ1-5

CDR3aa: CASSPGTGLEQYF
CDR3nt: TGTGCCAGCAGCCCTGGGACAGGCCTCGAGCAGTACTTC
abundance: NA
v_gene: TRBV5-5
d_gene: TRBD1
j_gene: TRBJ2-7

CDR3aa: CASSYSWTLEQTQYF
CDR3nt: TGTGCCAGCAGTTACTCCTGGACTCTCGAGCAGACCCAGTACTTC
abundance: few
v_gene: TRBV6-5
d_gene: NA
j_gene: TRBJ2-5

CDR3aa: CASSSLRGGSEAFF
CDR3nt: TGTGCCAGCAGCTCACTTCGGGGGGGCTCAGAAGCTTTCTTT
abundance: NA
v_gene: TRBV13
d_gene: NA
j_gene: TRBJ1-1

CDR3aa: CASSPGTLNEQFF
CDR3nt: TGTGCCAGCAGCCCAGGGACTTTGAATGAGCAGTTCTTC
abundance: NA
v_gene: TRBV27
d_gene: NA
j_gene: TRBJ2-1

CDR3aa: CASSDGGPSYNEQFF
CDR3nt: TGTGCCAGCAGTGATGGAGGGCCCTCCTACAATGAGCAGTTCTTC
abundance: NA
v_gene: TRBV6-1
d_gene: NA
j_gene: TRBJ2-1

CDR3aa: CASSHRGETQYF
CDR3nt: TGTGCCAGCAGCCATAGGGGGGAGACCCAGTACTTC
abundance: NA
v_gene: TRBV7-2
d_gene: NA
j_gene: TRBJ2-5

CDR3aa: CASSPRARTGAPYGYTF
CDR3nt: TGTGCCAGCAGCCCAAGAGCGCGCACAGGGGCCCCCTATGGCTACACCTTC
abundance: NA
v_gene: TRBV2
d_gene: TRBD1
j_gene: TRBJ1-2

CDR3aa: CASSSIPGQGLGTQYF
CDR3nt: TGCGCCAGCAGCTCCATCCCGGGACAGGGACTTGGGACCCAGTACTTC
abundance: NA
v_gene: TRBV5-1
d_gene: TRBD1
j_gene: TRBJ2-5